This T cell receptor beta chain comes out of a study of tumor-infiltrating lymphocytes in oesophageal squamous cell carcinoma. TCRdb re-called the PCR reads with MiXCR, one entry per CDR3 protein. The data show approximately 15,000 distinct CDR3 sequences, with 50% seen just once and 16% held by the top ten. With termini counted, the CDR3 has 15 amino acids. Germline V CDR1 and CDR2: ENHRY, SYGVKD. A remark on this clonotype: The conserved final phenylalanine or tryptophan is absent from the CDR3, which likely points to a read error. It is unclear where the CDR3 begins or ends on the DNA, so no DNA is shown, and the CDR3 is as TCRdb lists it.

This clonotype was obtained from a male donor with esophageal squamous cell carcinoma. V is TRBV10-3 and J is TRBJ2-6; TRBD1, the table's D call, was not compared with the DNA. The specimen sequenced was esophageal tumor tissue. The chain's CDR3 is CAISERGGTPLHFGN.